The 31 T cell receptor beta chains below come from one sample, sequenced in a study of identical twins. TCRdb itself ran the 5' RACE reads through MiXCR, one entry per CDR3 protein. The sample lists about 1.7 million distinct CDR3 sequences, around a third seen once, with about 0.27% in the top ten. Sequenced material: cord blood. These receptor sequences come from a newborn girl in good health.

The rearrangement joins TRBV4-1 to TRBJ2-3, with no clear D. The CDR3 contains 16 residues. Trimming removed 0 bases at V and 0 bases at J, with 10 bases between. The germline gives CDR1 MGHRA, CDR2 YSYEKL. The CDR3 here is CASSQDSPRSTDTQYF. The CDR3 region has the DNA TGCGCCAGCAGCCAAGATTCCCCGAGGAGCACAGATACGCAGTATTTT.

The gene calls are TRBV7-2 and TRBJ1-1, with a possible D match to TRBD1 (6 bases). V was cut by 5 bases and J by 0 bases, with 16 bases left in between. Germline lookup yields CDR1 SGHTA and CDR2 FQGNSA. The CDR3 is made up of 16 amino acids. CDR3 coding DNA: TGTGCCAGCAGCCCCCGTCAGGGGCCCATGAACACTGAAGCTTTCTTT. Translation gives CASSPRQGPMNTEAFF.

The rearrangement uses TRBV2 and TRBJ2-3; 7 nucleotides match TRBD1. CDR3 length equals 13 residues. J gave up 3 bases and V 6 bases, and 3 bases lay outside the gene matches. CDR1 and CDR2 from the germline V gene are SNHLY and FYNNEI. The CDR3 nucleotides are TGTGCCAGCAGGACAGGGTGGACAGATACGCAGTATTTT. Translating gives CASRTGWTDTQYF.

V and J are TRBV6-1 and TRBJ2-1, with 9 nucleotides matching TRBD1. The CDR3 contains 16 residues. Germline lookup yields CDR1 MNHNS and CDR2 SASEGT. V lost 2 bases and J lost 1; bases outside the gene matches: 3. CDR3 amino acids: CASSELQGASYNEQFF. The CDR3 DNA is TGTGCCAGCAGTGAATTACAGGGGGCGTCCTACAATGAGCAGTTCTTC.

DNA for the CDR3: TGCAGTGCTAGAAAATATCCAGGGGGGTCGGGTTACGAGCAGTACTTC. Protein sequence: CSARKYPGGSGYEQYF. The V gene is TRBV20-1, the J gene TRBJ2-7; perhaps TRBD1 as D (7 bases). Germline V gene data show CDR1 as DFQATT and CDR2 as SNEGSKA (reference sequence). V was pared by 2 bases and J by 4 bases, with 21 bases between. This CDR3 is built from 16 residues.

This clonotype was detected a few times. The V and J genes are TRBV29-1 and TRBJ2-7; D may match TRBD1 or TRBD2 (5 bases each). CDR1 is SQVTM and CDR2 is ANQGSEA in the germline V gene. The V gene lost 5 bases and the J gene lost 6 bases, with 17 bases spanning the gap. The CDR3 has 13 amino acids. CDR3 bases: TGCAGCGTTCAAGGGACCGGGATCCTCGAGCAGTACTTC. Protein product: CSVQGTGILEQYF.

This clonotype occurred a few times. The rearrangement joins TRBV10-3 to TRBJ2-2; no firm D call. Germline CDR1 ENHRY, CDR2 SYGVKD. CDR3 length: 13 residues. Deletions cut 0 bases from V and 5 bases from J, with 4 bases between. The CDR3 nucleotides are TGTGCCATCAGTGAGTCTGGTACCGGGGAGCTGTTTTTT. As protein: CAISESGTGELFF.

Only a few counts were recorded for this clonotype. The chain couples TRBV18 to TRBJ1-5, with TRBD1 identical over 7 bases. The CDR3 contains 15 residues. V lost 5 bases, J lost 6 bases, and 10 bases stayed unmatched. CDR1 KGHSH and CDR2 LQKENI come from the germline V gene. The CDR3 DNA is TGTGCCAGCTCAAACAACAGGGGTCTCGGTCAGCCCCAGCATTTT. It is translated as CASSNNRGLGQPQHF.

This clonotype was counted a few times. The chain recombines TRBV5-5 with TRBJ2-5; a weak D match, TRBD2 (6 bases). This CDR3 has 16 residues. V dropped 2 bases and J dropped 3 bases, with 17 bases sitting between them. The germline CDR1 and CDR2 sequences are SGHKS and YYEKEE (reference sequence). The CDR3 protein is CASSFAGGAGEETQYF. CDR3 bases: TGTGCCAGCAGCTTCGCTGGCGGGGCTGGTGAAGAGACCCAGTACTTC.

The chain has TRBV6-5 and TRBJ1-4; D uncertain. CDR1 and CDR2 from the germline V gene are MNHEY and SVGAGI. The V end lost 5 bases, the J end lost 0 bases, and 13 bases lay between the germline ends. This CDR3 region has 16 residues. The CDR3 region has the DNA TGTGCCAGCAGTAGAGGGTGGGAGTCAACTAATGAAAAACTGTTTTTT. It encodes CASSRGWESTNEKLFF.

The chain combines TRBV9 with TRBJ2-3; possibly TRBD2 for D (5 bases). In germline, CDR1 is SGDLS, CDR2 YYNGEE. Trimming took off 3 bases at V and 1 base at J, with 15 bases between the two ends. This CDR3 has 16 amino acids. The CDR3 reads CASSAPYFGGTDTQYF. The CDR3 DNA sequence: TGTGCCAGCAGCGCCCCCTATTTCGGGGGCACAGATACGCAGTATTTT.

This clonotype has a single count. A junction end diverges from the germline sequence, so it may reflect a read error. The chain employs TRBV6-1 and TRBJ1-2; D might be TRBD1 (5 bases). The CDR3 runs 15 residues. The germline V gene has CDR1 MNHNS and CDR2 SASEGT. CDR3: CASRNGRDPNYGHTF. The CDR3 DNA is TGTGCCAGCAGGAACGGTCGGGACCCTAACTATGGCCACACCTTC.

This chain joins TRBV7-6 and TRBJ1-1; tentative D call: TRBD1 (6 bases). This CDR3 contains 14 residues. Germline V lookup: CDR1 SGHVS, CDR2 FNYEAQ. Between the trimmed V and J ends, which lost 3 bases and 4 bases, there was a span of 12 bases. The chain's CDR3 is CASSFAGASTEAFF. The CDR3 nucleotides are TGTGCCAGCAGCTTTGCGGGGGCCTCCACTGAAGCTTTCTTT.

The rearrangement uses TRBV7-9 and TRBJ1-4; 7 bases fit TRBD1. J gave up 5 bases and V 5 bases, and 8 bases lay outside the gene matches. CDR3 length: 15 residues. CDR1 is SEHNR, CDR2 FQNEAQ, per germline (reference sequence). The CDR3: CASSRGQSVNEKLFF. The CDR3 coding sequence is TGTGCCAGCAGCCGGGGACAGTCAGTGAATGAAAAACTGTTTTTT.

This clonotype came up a few times. The chain combines TRBV4-1 with TRBJ1-6; D not resolved. In germline, CDR1 is MGHRA, CDR2 YSYEKL. CDR3 size: 17 residues. The V and J ends lost 6 bases and 0 bases respectively, with 15 bases between them. CDR3 sequence: CASRLAKSGSYNSPLHF. The CDR3 bases are TGCGCCAGCAGACTAGCCAAGTCGGGCTCCTATAATTCACCCCTCCACTTT.

This clonotype was detected a few times. This chain uses TRBV20-1 with TRBJ1-1; 7 bases fit TRBD1. The CDR3 has 14 amino acids. Germline V gene data show CDR1 as DFQATT and CDR2 as SNEGSKA (reference sequence). V was clipped by 4 bases and J by 4 bases; unmatched bases: 9. The CDR3 DNA reads as TGCAGTGCTACCAGGACAGGCGGCGGCACTGAAGCTTTCTTT. It yields the protein CSATRTGGGTEAFF.

This clonotype turned up a few times. The J gene is TRBJ1-5, the V gene TRBV7-9; D remains ambiguous. Germline CDR1 is SEHNR and CDR2 is FQNEAQ (reference sequence). This CDR3 contains 13 residues. V was cut by 1 base and J by 7 bases, with 8 bases left in between. In DNA form, the CDR3 reads TGTGCCAGCAGCTTAGATGCGGTACAGCCCCAGCATTTT. The encoded protein is CASSLDAVQPQHF. Combining the CDR3 with reference TRBV7-9 and TRBJ1-5 gives the whole variable domain DTGVSQNPRHKITKRGQNVTFRCDPISEHNRLYWYRQTLGQGPEFLTYFQNEAQLEKSRLLSDRFSAERPKGSFSTLEIQRTEQGDSAMYLCASSLDAVQPQHFGDGTRLSIL.

Ten or more counts support this clonotype. This sequence joins TRBV21-1 and TRBJ2-1; no DNA check was done on the table's D call, TRBD2. TRBV21-1 is a listed pseudogene. This CDR3 comprises 13 residues. CDR3 sequence: CAMRLAGGPAEFF. The CDR3 DNA reads TGTGCCATGCGACTAGCGGGAGGGCCTGCTGAGTTCTTC.

This clonotype was observed a few times. The genes are TRBV9 and TRBJ2-3, with D possibly being TRBD1 or TRBD2 (6 bases each). There are 17 residues in the CDR3. Germline loops: CDR1 SGDLS, CDR2 YYNGEE. The germline V and J ends were trimmed by 1 base and 0 bases, with 15 bases remaining between them. The CDR3 DNA follows: TGTGCCAGCAGCGTACCCGCTACGGGGGCTAGCACAGATACGCAGTATTTT. Amino acid sequence: CASSVPATGASTDTQYF.

The chain carries TRBV7-2 and TRBJ2-3; D perhaps matches TRBD2 (7 bases). V dropped 1 base and J dropped 2 bases, with 16 bases sitting between them. This CDR3 is 17 amino acids long. CDR1 and CDR2 (germline): SGHTA, FQGNSA. In DNA form, the CDR3 reads TGTGCCAGCAGCTTAGTCGTCGGGGGGCCTTTCACAGATACGCAGTATTTT. Its protein product is CASSLVVGGPFTDTQYF.

The V gene is TRBV9, the J gene TRBJ2-4; 9 bases are a match to TRBD2. The trim removed 0 bases at V and 13 bases at J, leaving 11 bases unmatched. The CDR3 spans 15 residues. Germline loops: CDR1 SGDLS, CDR2 YYNGEE. The CDR3 DNA is TGTGCCAGCAGCGTAGACGAAGGGACTAGCTTCCCCCAGTACTTC. It codes for CASSVDEGTSFPQYF.

The table lists this clonotype with a few counts. The rearrangement uses TRBV27 and TRBJ2-6, with 14 nucleotides matching TRBD2. The germline gives CDR1 MNHEY, CDR2 SMNVEV (reference sequence). Trimming cost V 2 bases and J 2 bases; bases outside gene matches: 2. CDR3 length equals 18 residues. The CDR3 DNA reads TGTGCCAGCAGTTTAAAGGGACTAGCGGGAGCTGGGGCCAACGTCCTGACTTTC. This translates into CASSLKGLAGAGANVLTF.

The V call is TRBV6-5, the J call TRBJ2-1, with D perhaps TRBD1 (6 bases). Trimming cost V 0 bases and J 7 bases, with 16 bases left between them. This CDR3 region has 16 residues. The germline CDR1 and CDR2 sequences are MNHEY and SVGAGI. CDR3 nucleotide sequence: TGTGCCAGCAGTTACTCGGGGGCGACCCGGGGAAATGAGCAGTTCTTC. Translating gives CASSYSGATRGNEQFF.

This clonotype was seen many times. This chain links TRBV4-2 with TRBJ2-1; 11 bases match TRBD2. V lost 4 bases, J lost 1 base, and 6 bases stayed unmatched. Germline-derived CDR1 and CDR2 are LGHNA and YNFKEQ. This CDR3 spans 17 amino acids. Written as DNA, the CDR3 is TGTGCCAGCAGCCGCTTAGCGGGGGGGCCTTCCTACAATGAGCAGTTCTTC. It is translated as CASSRLAGGPSYNEQFF.

This clonotype appeared a few times. The chain joins TRBV13 to TRBJ2-5; 13 bases match TRBD2. V trimming: 0 bases; J trimming: 11 bases; junction bases outside the gene matches: 6. The CDR3 contains 15 residues. Germline-derived CDR1 and CDR2 are PRHDT and FYEKMQ (reference sequence). The CDR3 loop is CASSLGGLAGREQYF. CDR3 DNA: TGTGCCAGCAGCTTAGGGGGACTAGCGGGGAGGGAGCAGTACTTC.

The CDR3: CASSGNHYGYTF. CDR3 DNA: TGCGCCAGCAGTGGAAATCACTATGGCTACACCTTC. The chain couples TRBV10-1 to TRBJ1-2, with unresolved D. The CDR3 has 12 amino acids. CDR1 is WNHNN, CDR2 SYGVQD, per germline (reference sequence). V lost 4 bases and J lost 3, with 6 bases in between.

This chain connects TRBV27 to TRBJ1-1; TRBD1 is a possible D gene (6 bases). Germline V gene lookup returns CDR1 MNHEY and CDR2 SMNVEV (reference sequence). The ends were cut back, 6 bases at V and 4 bases at J, with 18 bases in the middle. This CDR3 is built from 15 residues. Here the CDR3 DNA reads TGTGCCAGCAGCTTAGGGGGGGCGCCGGTCACTGAAGCTTTCTTT. It codes for CASSLGGAPVTEAFF.

This chain joins TRBV24-1 and TRBJ1-1; D not resolved. The CDR3 has 12 amino acids. Germline CDR1 reads KGHDR; CDR2 reads SFDVKD. V dropped 3 bases and J dropped 11 bases, with 12 bases sitting between them. CDR3 sequence reads: CATSDVSGAAFF. For the CDR3, the DNA is TGTGCCACCAGTGATGTGTCGGGTGCGGCTTTCTTT.

A remark on this clonotype: It may be a read error: a sequence one base away is much more abundant. This rearrangement joins TRBV7-2 to TRBJ2-1, with 8 positions matching TRBD2. After removal of 2 bases from V and 10 bases from J, the junction contained 10 bases not matched to a gene. This CDR3 comprises 15 residues. The V gene's germline CDR1 is SGHTA and CDR2 FQGNSA. The CDR3 reads CASSLPSGSSYEQFF. CDR3 bases: TGTGCCAGCAGCTTACCCAGCGGGAGTTCCTACGAGCAGTTCTTC.

The chain links TRBV4-2 to TRBJ1-6; tentative D call: TRBD1 (5 bases). Germline CDR1 LGHNA, CDR2 YNFKEQ. The CDR3 runs 15 residues. Between the trimmed V and J ends, which lost 3 bases and 5 bases, there was a span of 11 bases. The CDR3 DNA sequence: TGTGCCAGCAGCCAGGACATCTTGAATAATTCACCCCTCCACTTT. The encoded protein is CASSQDILNNSPLHF.

V gene TRBV6-2 or TRBV6-3 combines with J gene TRBJ2-4; 14 positions match TRBD2. CDR1 and CDR2 (germline): MNHEY, SVGEGT. The CDR3 covers 18 residues. V was pared by 1 base and J by 7 bases, with 9 bases of the junction left unmatched. As DNA, the CDR3 is TGTGCCAGCAGTTACTTAAAACGACTAGCGGGAGGGATGAACATTCAGTACTTC. It specifies CASSYLKRLAGGMNIQYF.